One sample yielded the 21 T cell receptor beta chains listed below, sequenced in a study of identical twins. In TCRdb, the 5' RACE reads were re-called with MiXCR into one record per CDR3 protein. The sample contains around 1.7 million distinct CDR3 sequences, more than 30% of which appear only once. What was sequenced was cord blood. The receptor set was obtained from a newborn girl in good health.

V and J are TRBV19 and TRBJ2-5; D call uncertain. The germline gives CDR1 LNHDA, CDR2 SQIVND (reference sequence). This CDR3 has 13 residues. The germline V and J ends were trimmed by 0 bases and 2 bases, with 4 bases remaining between them. The CDR3 DNA follows: TGTGCCAGTAGTATAGAGGGACAAGAGACCCAGTACTTC. Translation gives CASSIEGQETQYF.

Ten or more counts support this clonotype. J is TRBJ1-2 and V is TRBV6-5, with D unclear. The germline CDR1 and CDR2 sequences are MNHEY and SVGAGI. CDR3 length: 15 amino acids. V gave up 9 bases and J gave up 6 bases, with 23 bases separating them. This CDR3 is CASTAGENPEDGYTF. CDR3 sequence (DNA): TGTGCCAGTACAGCGGGTGAAAACCCCGAGGATGGCTACACCTTC.

The chain links TRBV5-8 to TRBJ2-7; 9 nucleotides align to TRBD2. With 4 bases clipped from V and 4 bases from J, the junction kept 6 bases outside the gene matches. The germline gives CDR1 SGHTS, CDR2 YDEGEE. The CDR3 sequence is 14 residues long. The CDR3 nucleotides are TGTGCCAGCAGCCCGGGACTAGCAATTTACGAGCAGTACTTC. It encodes CASSPGLAIYEQYF. Full variable domain (missing parts from reference TRBV5-8 and TRBJ2-7): EAGVTQSPTHLIKTRGQQATLRCSPISGHTSVYWYQQALGLGLQFLLWYDEGEERNRGNFPPRFSGRQFPNYSSELNVNALELEDSALYLCASSPGLAIYEQYFGPGTRLTVT.

This clonotype was seen more than once but under ten times. The V gene is TRBV6-2 or TRBV6-3, the J gene TRBJ1-6; TRBD1 aligns across 10 bases. The germline V gene has CDR1 MNHEY and CDR2 SVGEGT. The CDR3 sequence is 16 residues long. V lost 3 bases to trimming and J lost 9 bases; unmatched junction nucleotides: 8. CDR3 loop: CASSYSGTGAASPLHF. DNA for the CDR3: TGTGCCAGCAGTTATTCCGGGACAGGGGCGGCTTCACCCCTCCACTTT.

V usage is TRBV5-1 and J usage is TRBJ2-1; D possibly matches TRBD1 or TRBD2 (5 bases each). The CDR3 covers 15 residues. The V gene's germline CDR1 is SGHRS and CDR2 YFSETQ. Trimming pared 6 bases from V and 4 bases from J, leaving 17 bases between. CDR3 loop: CASTQSQGAYNEQFF. The CDR3 bases are TGCGCCAGCACCCAAAGCCAGGGAGCGTACAATGAGCAGTTCTTC.

The chain joins TRBV2 to TRBJ2-3, with 9 bases that match TRBD1. The CDR3 runs to 12 residues. V dropped 8 bases and J dropped 6; count of bases not matched to a gene: 3. Looked up from germline, CDR1 is SNHLY and CDR2 is FYNNEI. Here the CDR3 reads CASGTGSDTQYF. Written as DNA, the CDR3 is TGTGCCAGCGGGACAGGGAGCGATACGCAGTATTTT.

The V call is TRBV27, the J call TRBJ1-2; perhaps TRBD1 as D (6 bases). This CDR3 is built from 13 residues. Trimming took 1 base from V and 8 from J, leaving 11 bases between them. Germline-derived CDR1 and CDR2 are MNHEY and SMNVEV (reference sequence). The CDR3 region is CASSLYQGNGYTF. The CDR3 DNA follows: TGTGCCAGCAGTTTATATCAGGGGAACGGCTACACCTTC.

V is TRBV19 and J is TRBJ2-5, with 11 bases fitting TRBD1. V lost 3 bases and J lost 6; bases outside the gene matches: 3. Germline CDR1 is LNHDA and CDR2 is SQIVND (reference sequence). The CDR3 runs 14 residues. The DNA of the CDR3 is TGTGCCAGTAGTATGGACAGGGGGCTGCAGACCCAGTACTTC. Its translation: CASSMDRGLQTQYF.

This clonotype was recorded many times. The rearrangement links TRBV20-1 to TRBJ2-1; D might be TRBD2 (5 bases). The CDR3 contains 13 residues. The germline V and J ends were trimmed by 3 bases and 2 bases, with 8 bases remaining between them. Per germline, CDR1 DFQATT and CDR2 SNEGSKA (reference sequence). CDR3 in amino acids: CSASGNAYNEQFF. In DNA form, the CDR3 reads TGCAGTGCTAGCGGGAACGCCTACAATGAGCAGTTCTTC.

The chain combines TRBV21-1 with TRBJ2-7; TRBD1 is the table's D call and was not checked against the DNA. Near its end, the DNA agrees better with TRBJ2-5, so the J call may be wrong. TRBV21-1 is a known pseudogene. The CDR3 totals 15 residues. The CDR3 loop is CASSKGRTSEETQYF. For the CDR3, the DNA is TGTGCCAGCAGCAAAGGGCGGACATCAGAAGAGACCCAGTACTTC.

The CDR3 reads CSVERGSGLSYNEQFF. As DNA, the CDR3 is TGCAGCGTTGAAAGGGGGAGCGGACTCTCCTACAATGAGCAGTTCTTC. V gene TRBV29-1 combines with J gene TRBJ2-1; D is perhaps TRBD1 (6 bases). The CDR3 extends over 16 amino acids. The V end lost 2 bases, the J end lost 0 bases, and 14 bases lay between the germline ends. Germline CDR1 and CDR2: SQVTM and ANQGSEA.

The chain uses TRBV27 and TRBJ1-2; 7 bases agree with TRBD1. The CDR3 is made up of 16 amino acids. Per germline, CDR1 MNHEY and CDR2 SMNVEV (reference sequence). J was trimmed by 0 bases and V by 4 bases; bases with no gene match: 8. CDR3 DNA: TGTGCCAGCAGTTCCCACGCCGGGACAGCTAACTATGGCTACACCTTC. Translation gives CASSSHAGTANYGYTF.

In DNA form, the CDR3 reads TGTGCCATCAGTGAAGGGGGGCACCGCAGCACAGATACGCAGTATTTT. Translating it yields CAISEGGHRSTDTQYF. The J gene is TRBJ2-3, the V gene TRBV10-3; perhaps D is TRBD1 or TRBD2 (6 bases each). The germline gives CDR1 ENHRY, CDR2 SYGVKD. Deletions cut 3 bases from V and 0 bases from J, with 13 bases between. The CDR3 runs to 16 residues.

The chain recombines TRBV5-1 with TRBJ2-1, with TRBD2 matching 10 bases. Germline V gives CDR1 SGHRS, CDR2 YFSETQ. The CDR3 consists of 17 residues. With 4 bases clipped from V and 3 bases from J, the junction kept 10 bases outside the gene matches. The CDR3 DNA reads as TGCGCCAGCAGCACACGACTAGCGGGTCCCGTCTACAATGAGCAGTTCTTC. Amino acid sequence: CASSTRLAGPVYNEQFF.

The J gene is TRBJ2-5, the V gene TRBV25-1; D gene unclear. With the DNA end fitting TRBJ2-7 better, the J assignment may be wrong. CDR1 and CDR2 (germline): MGHDK, SYGVNS. There are 15 residues in the CDR3. CDR3 sequence: CASSERMGRPYEQYF. CDR3 in DNA: TGTGCCAGCAGTGAACGGATGGGCAGGCCCTACGAGCAGTACTTC.

A few counts support this clonotype. V usage is TRBV6-1 and J usage is TRBJ1-1, with a possible D match to TRBD1 (5 bases). CDR3 length: 14 residues. The germline gives CDR1 MNHNS, CDR2 SASEGT. V was trimmed by 4 bases and J by 0 bases, leaving 9 bases between them. The CDR3 coding sequence is TGTGCCAGCAGTGGGGGGGGGTTGAACACTGAAGCTTTCTTT. The encoded protein is CASSGGGLNTEAFF.

This clonotype was recorded at least ten times. V usage is TRBV10-3 and J usage is TRBJ2-1; 9 nucleotides align to TRBD2. This CDR3 is built from 16 residues. In germline, CDR1 is ENHRY, CDR2 SYGVKD. The ends lost 4 bases at V and 4 bases at J; junction bases unmatched: 8. The CDR3 DNA is TGTGCCATCAGTGGGACCAGGACTAGCGATTACAATGAGCAGTTCTTC. Encoded protein: CAISGTRTSDYNEQFF.

V usage is TRBV13 and J usage is TRBJ1-2, with D possibly being TRBD1 (5 bases). The CDR3 contains 17 residues. Germline V gene sequence: CDR1 PRHDT, CDR2 FYEKMQ (reference sequence). V lost 3 bases, J lost 0 bases, and 17 bases lay in between. The CDR3 protein is CASSFRPGEAANYGYTF. The DNA of the CDR3 is TGTGCCAGCAGCTTCCGCCCGGGGGAGGCGGCTAACTATGGCTACACCTTC. The variable domain in full, with the rest retrieved from reference TRBV13 and TRBJ1-2, is AAGVIQSPRHLIKEKRETATLKCYPIPRHDTVYWYQQGPGQDPQFLISFYEKMQSDKGSIPDRFSAQQFSDYHSELNMSSLELGDSALYFCASSFRPGEAANYGYTFGSGTRLTVV.

In DNA, the CDR3 is TGTGCCAGCAGTTACCAGGGCGGGGGCGGGCAGCCCCAGCATTTT. This translates into CASSYQGGGGQPQHF. This chain joins TRBV6-2 or TRBV6-3 and TRBJ1-5; a weak D match, TRBD1 (6 bases). Trimming removed 2 bases from V and 7 bases from J, with 15 bases in between. Per germline, CDR1 MNHEY and CDR2 SVGEGT. The CDR3 extends over 15 amino acids.

This clonotype was seen a handful of times. The CDR3 region has the DNA TGTGCCAGCAGTTTATTCGGACCGGCGAACCAAGAGACCCAGTACTTC. Its protein is CASSLFGPANQETQYF. The chain recombines TRBV27 with TRBJ2-5; D is ambiguous. The CDR3 spans 16 residues. Between the trimmed V and J ends, which lost 1 base and 0 bases, there was a span of 12 bases. The germline V gene encodes CDR1 MNHEY and CDR2 SMNVEV (reference sequence).

This chain joins TRBV12-3 or TRBV12-4 and TRBJ2-1, with 11 bases matching TRBD2. The V and J ends lost 4 bases and 4 bases, in that order; junction bases with no gene match: 9. This CDR3 region has 17 residues. CDR3 sequence reads: CASSSGGGTSGYNEQFF. The CDR3 DNA reads as TGTGCCAGCAGTTCAGGGGGCGGGACTAGCGGATACAATGAGCAGTTCTTC.